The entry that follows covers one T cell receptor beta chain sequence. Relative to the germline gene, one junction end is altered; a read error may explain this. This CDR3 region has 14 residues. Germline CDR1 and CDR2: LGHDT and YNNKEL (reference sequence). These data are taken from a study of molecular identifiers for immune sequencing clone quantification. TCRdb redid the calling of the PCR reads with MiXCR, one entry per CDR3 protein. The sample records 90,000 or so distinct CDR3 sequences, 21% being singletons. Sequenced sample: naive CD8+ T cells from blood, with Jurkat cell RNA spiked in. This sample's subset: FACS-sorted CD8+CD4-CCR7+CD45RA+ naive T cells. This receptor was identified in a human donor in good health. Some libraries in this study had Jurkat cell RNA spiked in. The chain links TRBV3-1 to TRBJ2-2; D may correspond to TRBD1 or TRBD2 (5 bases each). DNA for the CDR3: TGTGCCGGCAGCCCGGGACCGCGGACCGGGGAGCTGTTTTTT. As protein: CAGSPGPRTGELFF.